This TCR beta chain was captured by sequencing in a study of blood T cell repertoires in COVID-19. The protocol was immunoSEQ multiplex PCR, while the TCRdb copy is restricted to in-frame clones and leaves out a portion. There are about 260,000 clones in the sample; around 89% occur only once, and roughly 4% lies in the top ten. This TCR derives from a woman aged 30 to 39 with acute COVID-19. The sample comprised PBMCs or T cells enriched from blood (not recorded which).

As DNA, the CDR3 is TGCGCCAGCAGCTTGGACGGAGTGAACACTGAAGCTTTCTTT. Its translation is CASSLDGVNTEAFF. V is TRBV5-1 and J is TRBJ1-1; D unresolved. V lost 0 bases, J lost 0 bases, and 6 bases lay in between. The CDR3 totals 14 residues. Germline V gene data show CDR1 as SGHRS and CDR2 as YFSETQ.